The entry below describes one T cell receptor (beta chain). The antigen remains undetermined. This record comes from a study of cytomegalovirus exposure and HLA in healthy donors. The study's findings and limits: A classifier reportedly called cytomegalovirus status with high sensitivity and specificity. The investigators catalogued some 160 TCR beta chains as cytomegalovirus-associated. In vitro testing confirmed a few CMV-associated chains as specific for CMV antigens.

The method was immunoSEQ multiplex PCR; TCRdb's version includes in-frame clones alone and lacks a portion of them. The sample includes under 250,000 clones, about nine tenths seen only once; the top ten take 1.5% to 2.5%. This CDR3 has 15 residues. The V end lost 1 base, the J end lost 4 bases, and 14 bases lay between the germline ends. Per the germline V gene, CDR1 is SGHDT and CDR2 is YYEEEE. V gene TRBV5-6 combines with J gene TRBJ1-2, with TRBD1 as a possible D gene (6 bases). The sequence was obtained from a woman younger than 35 in good health and CMV-seropositive. Source material: PBMCs. The CDR3 region is CASSLNLGGRYGYTF. The CDR3 nucleotides read TGTGCCAGCAGCTTGAATTTGGGGGGGCGCTATGGCTACACCTTC.